The present entry profiles one T cell receptor (beta chain) with its context. The sample is drawn from a study of low-dose radiotherapy and immunotherapy resistance in tumors. For the study at large: Treatment of Cohort 2 consisted of 1 Gy per fraction every two weeks, amounting to 13 Gy over 26 weeks. Patients received cyclophosphamide 200 mg/m2 intravenously every two weeks, the day before radiation-immunotherapy. Patients received 300 mg of oral aspirin each day across four cycles, commencing on cycle 1 day 1.

TRAV- and TRBV-specific primers, spanning alpha and beta chains, primed first-strand cDNA. TCRs underwent 20 PCR cycles of amplification with a constant-region primer and V-primer adapter. The mRNA that was isolated underwent amplification by in vitro transcription. A single record per CDR3 protein comes from TCRdb applying MiXCR to the reads. The sample lists roughly 90,000 distinct CDR3 sequences, 20% to 25% occurring once. Sample time point: after trial treatment. Treatment indicated: LDRT plus nivolumab, ipilimumab, low-dose cyclophosphamide and aspirin (RACIN trial). Unmatched junction bases numbered 4, after V lost 1 base and J lost 6 bases. CDR3 length equals 14 residues. The germline gives CDR1 SGHRS, CDR2 YFSETQ.

Material: PBMCs, obtained after low-dose radiotherapy plus immunotherapy. The V gene is TRBV5-1, the J gene TRBJ2-1; 7 bases fit TRBD1. The sequence came from a female donor with ovarian cancer. The CDR3 bases are TGCGCCAGCAGCTTGACAGGGGCGGGCAATGAGCAGTTCTTC. It yields the protein CASSLTGAGNEQFF.